Listed below are T cell receptor beta chains from one sample, sequenced in a study of blood T cell repertoires in COVID-19. Clones were sequenced by immunoSEQ multiplex PCR, and TCRdb holds only the in-frame ones, with some missing. The sample lists around 480,000 clones; roughly nine tenths were seen once. Sequencing was carried out using PBMCs or T cells enriched from blood (not recorded which). The receptors stem from a woman aged 18-29 years who had recovered from COVID-19. Both conserved end residues are part of each CDR3. The order of the fields is D gene, CDR3 length, J gene, clone size, V gene, CDR3 DNA, CDR3 protein. A D gene is named only where the DNA matches it firmly. Only some rows state a clone size, as once, few, many or a class for expanded clones.

D gene: TRBD1
CDR3 length: 12
J gene: TRBJ2-1
clone size: .
V gene: TRBV7-9
CDR3 DNA: TGTGCCAGCAGCCTCGACAGACAGGGAAGCTTCTTC
CDR3 protein: CASSLDRQGSFF

D gene: .
CDR3 length: 13
J gene: TRBJ2-2
clone size: .
V gene: TRBV30
CDR3 DNA: TGTGCCTGGACAAACGGCGGCACCGGGGAGCTGTTTTTT
CDR3 protein: CAWTNGGTGELFF

D gene: .
CDR3 length: 13
J gene: TRBJ2-7
clone size: .
V gene: TRBV15
CDR3 DNA: TGTGCCACCAGCATGCAGGGGGGCTACGAGCAGTACTTC
CDR3 protein: CATSMQGGYEQYF

D gene: TRBD2
CDR3 length: 16
J gene: TRBJ2-5
clone size: .
V gene: TRBV4-1
CDR3 DNA: TGCGCCAGCAGCCAAGGGAACGGCGCGGGGGGAGAGACCCAGTACTTC
CDR3 protein: CASSQGNGAGGETQYF

D gene: .
CDR3 length: 14
J gene: TRBJ2-6
clone size: .
V gene: TRBV5-1
CDR3 DNA: TGCGCCAGCAGCTTCTTCTCTGGGGCCAACGTCCTGACTTTC
CDR3 protein: CASSFFSGANVLTF

D gene: TRBD2
CDR3 length: 14
J gene: TRBJ2-6
clone size: .
V gene: TRBV29-1
CDR3 DNA: TGCAGCGTTGACGGGGGGTCTGGGGCCAACGTCCTGACTTTC
CDR3 protein: CSVDGGSGANVLTF

D gene: .
CDR3 length: 17
J gene: TRBJ2-4
clone size: .
V gene: TRBV7-2
CDR3 DNA: TGTGCCAGCAGCCCCAGTACGGGGGTCGGAACCAAAAACATTCAGTACTTC
CDR3 protein: CASSPSTGVGTKNIQYF

D gene: .
CDR3 length: 13
J gene: TRBJ1-5
clone size: .
V gene: TRBV11-2
CDR3 DNA: TGTGCCAGCAGCTTAGATAAAAATCAGCCCCAGCATTTT
CDR3 protein: CASSLDKNQPQHF

D gene: TRBD1
CDR3 length: 15
J gene: TRBJ2-6
clone size: .
V gene: TRBV7-2
CDR3 DNA: TGTGCCAGCAGTCCCTCCAGGGGGGGGGCCAACGTCCTGACTTTC
CDR3 protein: CASSPSRGGANVLTF

D gene: .
CDR3 length: 13
J gene: TRBJ1-6
clone size: .
V gene: TRBV12-3/TRBV12-4
CDR3 DNA: TGTGCCAGCAGCCTCATAAGTGAGCCACCCCTCCACTTT
CDR3 protein: CASSLISEPPLHF

D gene: TRBD2
CDR3 length: 17
J gene: TRBJ2-1
clone size: .
V gene: TRBV5-1
CDR3 DNA: TGCGCCAGCAGCCGGTCGAAGCCCGGACTAGCGACGGATGAGCAGTTCTTC
CDR3 protein: CASSRSKPGLATDEQFF

D gene: .
CDR3 length: 15
J gene: TRBJ1-2
clone size: .
V gene: TRBV7-2
CDR3 DNA: TGTGCCAGCAGCCCCCTTGGGGCAGGGGTGGGTGGCTACACCTTC
CDR3 protein: CASSPLGAGVGGYTF

D gene: .
CDR3 length: 15
J gene: TRBJ1-6
clone size: .
V gene: TRBV6-5
CDR3 DNA: TGTGCCAGCTCGAATGCGGCCGGGGGGAATTCACCCCTCCACTTT
CDR3 protein: CASSNAAGGNSPLHF

D gene: TRBD1
CDR3 length: 15
J gene: TRBJ2-7
clone size: .
V gene: TRBV5-1
CDR3 DNA: TGCGCCAGCAGCTTGGCGGGACAGGGGGGGAACGAGCAGTACTTC
CDR3 protein: CASSLAGQGGNEQYF

D gene: .
CDR3 length: 14
J gene: TRBJ2-7
clone size: .
V gene: TRBV28
CDR3 DNA: TGTGCCAGCAGTTCGGGTAGTGTCTCCTACGAGCAGTACTTC
CDR3 protein: CASSSGSVSYEQYF

D gene: .
CDR3 length: 12
J gene: TRBJ1-2
clone size: .
V gene: TRBV12-3/TRBV12-4
CDR3 DNA: TGTGCCAGCAGTTTAGGGGGCTCTGGCTACACCTTC
CDR3 protein: CASSLGGSGYTF

D gene: .
CDR3 length: 17
J gene: TRBJ1-1
clone size: .
V gene: TRBV11-2
CDR3 DNA: TGTGCCAGCAGCTCCGTGAGAGGGAGATCCCCCGGCACTGAAGCTTTCTTT
CDR3 protein: CASSSVRGRSPGTEAFF

D gene: .
CDR3 length: 13
J gene: TRBJ1-6
clone size: .
V gene: TRBV2
CDR3 DNA: TGTGCCAGCAGTGAAATTCCCAGGCCCCCCCTCCACTTT
CDR3 protein: CASSEIPRPPLHF

D gene: .
CDR3 length: 15
J gene: TRBJ1-1
clone size: few
V gene: TRBV7-6
CDR3 DNA: TGTGCCAGCAGCTCTTACAGGGCTAGGGACACTGAAGCTTTCTTT
CDR3 protein: CASSSYRARDTEAFF

D gene: .
CDR3 length: 14
J gene: TRBJ1-4
clone size: .
V gene: TRBV19
CDR3 DNA: TGTGCCAGTAGTCGGAGGACAGTTAATGAAAAACTGTTTTTT
CDR3 protein: CASSRRTVNEKLFF

D gene: TRBD1
CDR3 length: 12
J gene: TRBJ1-2
clone size: few
V gene: TRBV29-1
CDR3 DNA: TGCAGCGTATCCAATACAGGGGATGGCTACACCTTC
CDR3 protein: CSVSNTGDGYTF

D gene: TRBD1
CDR3 length: 16
J gene: TRBJ1-2
clone size: .
V gene: TRBV19
CDR3 DNA: TGTGCCAGTAGCAAACGGGACAGGGGGTCGGGCTATGGCTACACCTTC
CDR3 protein: CASSKRDRGSGYGYTF

D gene: TRBD1
CDR3 length: 16
J gene: TRBJ1-4
clone size: .
V gene: TRBV4-2
CDR3 DNA: TGTGCCAGCAGCCCTGCGATGGGACAGGGGGGTGAAAAACTGTTTTTT
CDR3 protein: CASSPAMGQGGEKLFF

D gene: TRBD2
CDR3 length: 15
J gene: TRBJ2-7
clone size: .
V gene: TRBV5-6
CDR3 DNA: TGTGCCAGCAGCAGGGCCCCGACTAGCACCTACGAGCAGTACTTC
CDR3 protein: CASSRAPTSTYEQYF

D gene: TRBD1
CDR3 length: 17
J gene: TRBJ1-2
clone size: .
V gene: TRBV9
CDR3 DNA: TGTGCCAGCAGCGTAGCTGATCCGGGACAGGGAATCTATGGCTACACCTTC
CDR3 protein: CASSVADPGQGIYGYTF

D gene: .
CDR3 length: 13
J gene: TRBJ1-2
clone size: .
V gene: TRBV6-4
CDR3 DNA: TGTGCCAGCAGTGTGGGAGAGGGCTATGGCTACACCTTC
CDR3 protein: CASSVGEGYGYTF

D gene: TRBD1
CDR3 length: 13
J gene: TRBJ1-4
clone size: .
V gene: TRBV2
CDR3 DNA: TGTGCCAGCAGTGAATCAGAACAGGGGAAGGGGTTTTTT
CDR3 protein: CASSESEQGKGFF